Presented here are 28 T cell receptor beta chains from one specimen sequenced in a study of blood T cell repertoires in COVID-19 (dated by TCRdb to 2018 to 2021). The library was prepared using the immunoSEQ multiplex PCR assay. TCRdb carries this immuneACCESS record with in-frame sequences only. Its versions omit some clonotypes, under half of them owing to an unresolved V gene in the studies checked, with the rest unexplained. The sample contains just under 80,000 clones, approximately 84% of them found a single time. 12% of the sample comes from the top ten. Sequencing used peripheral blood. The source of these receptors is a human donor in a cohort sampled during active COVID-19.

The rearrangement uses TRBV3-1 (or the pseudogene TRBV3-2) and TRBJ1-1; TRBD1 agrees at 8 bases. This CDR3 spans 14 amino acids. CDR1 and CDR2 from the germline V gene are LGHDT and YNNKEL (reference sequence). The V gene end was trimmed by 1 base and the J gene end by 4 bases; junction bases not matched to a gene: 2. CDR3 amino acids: CASSQGQGTTEAFF. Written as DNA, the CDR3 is TGTGCCAGCAGCCAAGGACAGGGGACCACTGAAGCTTTCTTT.

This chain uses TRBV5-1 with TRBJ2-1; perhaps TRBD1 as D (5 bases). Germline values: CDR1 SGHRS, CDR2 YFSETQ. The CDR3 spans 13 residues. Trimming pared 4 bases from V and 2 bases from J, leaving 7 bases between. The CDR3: CASSPTAYNEQFF. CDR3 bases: TGCGCCAGCAGCCCGACAGCCTACAATGAGCAGTTCTTC.

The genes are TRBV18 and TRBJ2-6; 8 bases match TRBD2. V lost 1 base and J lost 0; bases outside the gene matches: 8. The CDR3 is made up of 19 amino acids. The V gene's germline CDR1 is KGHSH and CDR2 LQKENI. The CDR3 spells CASSPQATSASSGANVLTF. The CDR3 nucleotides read TGTGCCAGCTCACCACAGGCGACTAGCGCAAGCTCTGGGGCCAACGTCCTGACTTTC.

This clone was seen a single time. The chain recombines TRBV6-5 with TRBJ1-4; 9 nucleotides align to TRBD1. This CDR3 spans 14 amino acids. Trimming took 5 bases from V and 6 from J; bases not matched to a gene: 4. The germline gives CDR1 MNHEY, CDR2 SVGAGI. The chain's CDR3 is CASSLQGAYEKLFF. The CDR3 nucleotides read TGTGCCAGCAGTCTACAGGGGGCTTATGAAAAACTGTTTTTT.

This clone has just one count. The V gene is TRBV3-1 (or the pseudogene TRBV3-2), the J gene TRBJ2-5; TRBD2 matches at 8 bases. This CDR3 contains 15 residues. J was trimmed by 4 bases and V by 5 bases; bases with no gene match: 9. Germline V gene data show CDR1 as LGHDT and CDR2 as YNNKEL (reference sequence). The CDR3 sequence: CASSYHRAGGETQYF. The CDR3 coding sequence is TGTGCCAGCAGCTACCATCGGGCGGGAGGAGAGACCCAGTACTTC.

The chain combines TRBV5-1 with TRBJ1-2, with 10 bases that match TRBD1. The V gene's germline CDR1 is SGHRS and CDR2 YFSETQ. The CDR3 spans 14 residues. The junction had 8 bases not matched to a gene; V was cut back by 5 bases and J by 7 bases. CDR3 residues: CASRYGGTGVGYTF. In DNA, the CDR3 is TGCGCCAGCAGATACGGAGGGACAGGGGTTGGCTACACCTTC.

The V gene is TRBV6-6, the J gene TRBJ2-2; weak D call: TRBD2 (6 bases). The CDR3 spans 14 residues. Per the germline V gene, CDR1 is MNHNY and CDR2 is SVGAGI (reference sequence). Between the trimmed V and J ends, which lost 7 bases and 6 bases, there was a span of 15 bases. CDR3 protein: CASTPLREAGELFF. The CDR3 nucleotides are TGTGCCAGCACCCCCCTCAGGGAGGCCGGGGAGCTGTTTTTT.

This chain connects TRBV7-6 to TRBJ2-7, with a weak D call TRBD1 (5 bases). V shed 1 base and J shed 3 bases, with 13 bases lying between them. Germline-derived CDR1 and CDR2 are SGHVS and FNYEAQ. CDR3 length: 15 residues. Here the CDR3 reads CASSLELGASYEQYF. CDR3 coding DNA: TGTGCCAGCAGCTTAGAGCTTGGGGCTAGCTACGAGCAGTACTTC.

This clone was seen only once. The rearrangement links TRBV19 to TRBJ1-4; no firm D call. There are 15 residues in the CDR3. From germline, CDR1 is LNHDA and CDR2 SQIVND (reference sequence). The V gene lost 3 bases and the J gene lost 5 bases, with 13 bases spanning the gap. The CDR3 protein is CASSMPREGNEKLFF. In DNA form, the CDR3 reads TGTGCCAGTAGTATGCCGCGCGAGGGAAATGAAAAACTGTTTTTT.

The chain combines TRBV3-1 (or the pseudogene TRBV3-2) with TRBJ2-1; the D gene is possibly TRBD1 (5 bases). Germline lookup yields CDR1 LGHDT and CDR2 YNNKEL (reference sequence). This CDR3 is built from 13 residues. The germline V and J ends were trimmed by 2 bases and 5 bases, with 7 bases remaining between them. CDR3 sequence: CASSQTGDNEQFF. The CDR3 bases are TGTGCCAGCAGCCAAACAGGAGACAATGAGCAGTTCTTC.

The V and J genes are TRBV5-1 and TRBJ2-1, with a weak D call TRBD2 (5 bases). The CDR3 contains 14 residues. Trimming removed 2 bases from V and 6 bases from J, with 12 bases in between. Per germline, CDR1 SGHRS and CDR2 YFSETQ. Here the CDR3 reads CASSLIGGGNEQFF. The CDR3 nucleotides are TGCGCCAGCAGCTTAATCGGCGGAGGCAATGAGCAGTTCTTC.

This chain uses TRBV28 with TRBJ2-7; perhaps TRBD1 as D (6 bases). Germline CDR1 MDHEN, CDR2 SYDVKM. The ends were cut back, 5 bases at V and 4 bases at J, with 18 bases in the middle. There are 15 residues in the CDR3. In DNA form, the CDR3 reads TGTGCCAGCAGTACATCGACAGGCTGGTCGTACGAGCAGTACTTC. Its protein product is CASSTSTGWSYEQYF.

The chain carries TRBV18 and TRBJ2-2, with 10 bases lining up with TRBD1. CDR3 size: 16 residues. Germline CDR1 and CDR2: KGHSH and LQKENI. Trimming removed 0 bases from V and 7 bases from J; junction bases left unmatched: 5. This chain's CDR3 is CASSPPGQGKHGELFF. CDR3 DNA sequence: TGTGCCAGCTCACCACCGGGACAGGGGAAGCACGGGGAGCTGTTTTTT.

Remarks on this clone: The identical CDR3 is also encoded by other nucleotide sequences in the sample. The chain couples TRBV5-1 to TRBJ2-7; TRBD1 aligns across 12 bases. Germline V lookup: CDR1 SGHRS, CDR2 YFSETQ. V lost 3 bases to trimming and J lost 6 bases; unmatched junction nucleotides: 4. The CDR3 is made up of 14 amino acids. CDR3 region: CASSSGTGGFEQYF. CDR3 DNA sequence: TGCGCCAGCAGCTCCGGGACAGGGGGCTTCGAGCAGTACTTC.

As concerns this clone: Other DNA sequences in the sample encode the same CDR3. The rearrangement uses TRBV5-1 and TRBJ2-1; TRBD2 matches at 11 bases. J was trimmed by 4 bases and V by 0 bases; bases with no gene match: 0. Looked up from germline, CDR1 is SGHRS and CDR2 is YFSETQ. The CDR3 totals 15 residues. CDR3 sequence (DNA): TGCGCCAGCAGCTTGGTAGCGGGAGGGTACAATGAGCAGTTCTTC. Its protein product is CASSLVAGGYNEQFF.

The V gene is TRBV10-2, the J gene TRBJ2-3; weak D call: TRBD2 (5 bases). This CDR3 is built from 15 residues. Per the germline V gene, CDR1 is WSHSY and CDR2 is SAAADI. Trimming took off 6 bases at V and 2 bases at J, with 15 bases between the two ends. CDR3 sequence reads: CASSPERGFTDTQYF. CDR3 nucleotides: TGCGCCAGCAGCCCTGAGAGAGGGTTCACAGATACGCAGTATTTT.

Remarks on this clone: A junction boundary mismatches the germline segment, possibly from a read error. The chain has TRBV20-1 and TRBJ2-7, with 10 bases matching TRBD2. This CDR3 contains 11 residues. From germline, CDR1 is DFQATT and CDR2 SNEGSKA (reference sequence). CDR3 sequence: CSAWTSGLPVF. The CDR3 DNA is TGCAGTGCCTGGACTAGCGGTCTTCCAGTGTTC.

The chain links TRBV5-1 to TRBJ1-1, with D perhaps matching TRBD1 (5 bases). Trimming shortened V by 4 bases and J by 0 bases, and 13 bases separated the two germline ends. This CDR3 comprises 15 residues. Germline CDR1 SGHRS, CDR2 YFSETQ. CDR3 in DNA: TGCGCCAGCAGCCCGAGACAGAACATGAACACTGAAGCTTTCTTT. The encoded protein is CASSPRQNMNTEAFF. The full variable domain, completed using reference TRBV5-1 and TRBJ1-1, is KAGVTQTPRYLIKTRGQQVTLSCSPISGHRSVSWYQQTPGQGLQFLFEYFSETQRNKGNFPGRFSGRQFSNSRSEMNVSTLELGDSALYLCASSPRQNMNTEAFFGQGTRLTVV.

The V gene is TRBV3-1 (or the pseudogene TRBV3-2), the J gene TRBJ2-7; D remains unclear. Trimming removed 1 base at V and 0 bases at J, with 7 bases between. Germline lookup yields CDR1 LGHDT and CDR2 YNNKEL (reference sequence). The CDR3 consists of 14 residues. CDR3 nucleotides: TGTGCCAGCAGCCAAGCCGGTAGCTCCTACGAGCAGTACTTC. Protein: CASSQAGSSYEQYF.

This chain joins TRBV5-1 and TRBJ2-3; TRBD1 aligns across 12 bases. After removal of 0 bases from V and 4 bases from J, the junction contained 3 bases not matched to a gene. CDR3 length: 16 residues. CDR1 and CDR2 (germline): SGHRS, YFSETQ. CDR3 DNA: TGCGCCAGCAGCTTGGTGGGACAGGGGGCTTCAGATACGCAGTATTTT. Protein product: CASSLVGQGASDTQYF.

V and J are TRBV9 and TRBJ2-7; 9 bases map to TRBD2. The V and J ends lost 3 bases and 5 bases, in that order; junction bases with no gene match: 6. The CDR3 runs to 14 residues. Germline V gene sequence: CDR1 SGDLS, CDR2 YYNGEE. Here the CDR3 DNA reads TGTGCCAGCAGCGCCGGGACTAGCTTACACGAGCAGTACTTC. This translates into CASSAGTSLHEQYF. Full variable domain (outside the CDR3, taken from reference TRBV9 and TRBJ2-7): DSGVTQTPKHLITATGQRVTLRCSPRSGDLSVYWYQQSLDQGLQFLIQYYNGEERAKGNILERFSAQQFPDLHSELNLSSLELGDSALYFCASSAGTSLHEQYFGPGTRLTVT.

The CDR3 here is CASSLAQDSGANVLTF. The CDR3 DNA reads TGCGCCAGCAGCTTGGCACAGGACTCTGGGGCCAACGTCCTGACTTTC. The V call is TRBV5-1, the J call TRBJ2-6; possible D gene TRBD1, 5 bases. V gave up 0 bases and J gave up 0 bases, with 7 bases separating them. The germline V gene has CDR1 SGHRS and CDR2 YFSETQ. The CDR3 runs 16 residues.

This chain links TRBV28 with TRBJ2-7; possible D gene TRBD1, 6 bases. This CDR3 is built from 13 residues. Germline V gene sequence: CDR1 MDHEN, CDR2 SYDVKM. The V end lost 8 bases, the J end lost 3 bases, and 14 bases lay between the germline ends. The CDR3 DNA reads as TGTGCCAGCCTCAAGGGGGTTAGCTACGAGCAGTACTTC. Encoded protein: CASLKGVSYEQYF.

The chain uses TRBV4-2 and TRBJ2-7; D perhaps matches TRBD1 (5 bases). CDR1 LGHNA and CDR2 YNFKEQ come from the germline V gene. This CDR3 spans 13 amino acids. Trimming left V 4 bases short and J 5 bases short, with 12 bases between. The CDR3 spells CASSLAGWNEQYF. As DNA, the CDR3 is TGTGCCAGCAGCCTGGCAGGGTGGAACGAGCAGTACTTC.

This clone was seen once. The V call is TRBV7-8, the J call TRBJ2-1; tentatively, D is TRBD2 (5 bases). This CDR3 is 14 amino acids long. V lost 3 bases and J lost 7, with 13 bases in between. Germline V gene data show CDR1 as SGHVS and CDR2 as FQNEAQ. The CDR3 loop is CASSFGGLENEQFF. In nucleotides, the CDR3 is TGTGCCAGCAGCTTCGGAGGCTTGGAGAATGAGCAGTTCTTC.

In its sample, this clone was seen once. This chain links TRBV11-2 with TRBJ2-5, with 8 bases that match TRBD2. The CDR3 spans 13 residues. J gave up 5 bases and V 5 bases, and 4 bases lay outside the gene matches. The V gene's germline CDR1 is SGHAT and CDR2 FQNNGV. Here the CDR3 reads CASSPGLAETQYF. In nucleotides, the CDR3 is TGTGCCAGCAGCCCCGGACTAGCCGAGACCCAGTACTTC.

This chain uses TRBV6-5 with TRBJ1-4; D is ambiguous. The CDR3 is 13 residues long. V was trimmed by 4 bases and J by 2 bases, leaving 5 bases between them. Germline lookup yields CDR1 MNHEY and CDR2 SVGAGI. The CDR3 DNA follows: TGTGCCAGCAGTTTGGAGACTAATGAAAAACTGTTTTTT. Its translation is CASSLETNEKLFF.

CDR3 DNA sequence: TGTGCCAGTAGTATTAATTCCCCAGGGGGCCAAGCTGGCTACACCTTC. It codes for CASSINSPGGQAGYTF. This rearrangement joins TRBV19 to TRBJ1-2, with TRBD1 matching over 8 bases. V was clipped by 3 bases and J by 7 bases; unmatched bases: 13. CDR1 is LNHDA and CDR2 is SQIVND in the germline V gene (reference sequence). The CDR3 is 16 residues long.